Below are 29 T cell receptor beta chains sequenced from a single sample in a study of T cells in Graves' hyperthyroidism and ophthalmopathy. Researchers took RNA transcripts and amplified the TCR beta CDR3 regions from them. TCR CDR3 underwent first-round RT-PCR with the HTBI primer set. TCRdb recomputed calls from the multiplex PCR reads with MiXCR, one row per CDR3 protein. The sample records nearly 110,000 distinct CDR3 sequences, about 17% being singletons. Sequencing used blood. Source of these receptors: a woman aged 50 to 65 with Graves' hyperthyroidism.

This sequence joins TRBV13 and TRBJ2-4, with D tentatively TRBD2 (7 bases). This CDR3 region has 19 residues. Germline CDR1 reads PRHDT; CDR2 reads FYEKMQ (reference sequence). Trimming removed 5 bases from V and 4 bases from J, with 27 bases in between. The CDR3 DNA follows: TGTGCCAGCAGCGATCGGACAGACAATGAGAGCGGGGCTAAAAACATTCAGTACTTC. Translation: CASSDRTDNESGAKNIQYF.

CDR3 protein: CSVEGRASEMTDTQYF. As DNA, the CDR3 is TGCAGCGTTGAAGGTCGGGCCAGCGAGATGACAGATACGCAGTATTTT. The chain combines TRBV29-1 with TRBJ2-3; D is undetermined. V shed 1 base and J shed 3 bases, with 17 bases lying between them. The CDR3 contains 16 residues. Germline CDR1 and CDR2: SQVTM and ANQGSEA.

This clonotype has ten or more counts. The chain combines TRBV5-1 with TRBJ2-7; 7 bases match TRBD1. This CDR3 region has 13 residues. The germline V gene has CDR1 SGHRS and CDR2 YFSETQ. V dropped 3 bases and J dropped 3; count of bases not matched to a gene: 3. The CDR3 bases are TGCGCCAGCAGCTCCGGGACAGACTACGAGCAGTACTTC. The encoded protein is CASSSGTDYEQYF.

This clonotype was detected ten times or more. The chain employs TRBV7-2 and TRBJ2-1; 8 bases match TRBD1. With 5 bases clipped from V and 2 bases from J, the junction kept 11 bases outside the gene matches. Germline lookup yields CDR1 SGHTA and CDR2 FQGNSA. This CDR3 spans 17 amino acids. Here the CDR3 reads CASSAALDRAAYNEQFF. As DNA, the CDR3 is TGTGCCAGCAGCGCGGCCTTGGACAGGGCGGCCTACAATGAGCAGTTCTTC.

The table lists this clonotype with many counts. This rearrangement joins TRBV7-6 to TRBJ1-4; no firm D call. The CDR3 totals 14 residues. From germline, CDR1 is SGHVS and CDR2 FNYEAQ. Trimming removed 1 base from V and 8 bases from J, with 11 bases in between. The DNA for the CDR3 is TGTGCCAGCAGCTTAGAGGACCGGTGGGAAAAACTGTTTTTT. Translation gives CASSLEDRWEKLFF. Full variable domain (remainder filled in from reference TRBV7-6 and TRBJ1-4): GAGVSQSPRYKVTKRGQDVALRCDPISGHVSLYWYRQALGQGPEFLTYFNYEAQQDKSGLPNDRFSAERPEGSISTLTIQRTEQRDSAMYRCASSLEDRWEKLFFGSGTQLSVL.

The rearrangement links TRBV19 to TRBJ2-1; D call uncertain. The germline gives CDR1 LNHDA, CDR2 SQIVND (reference sequence). V was cut by 2 bases and J by 10 bases, with 12 bases left in between. The CDR3 extends over 13 amino acids. The CDR3 here is CASSIMGFVEQFF. In nucleotides, the CDR3 is TGTGCCAGTAGTATAATGGGGTTTGTGGAGCAGTTCTTC.

This clonotype has ten or more counts. V and J are TRBV24-1 and TRBJ2-3; 8 bases align to TRBD1. The CDR3 spans 15 residues. Germline trimming cut 3 bases from V and 5 bases from J; bases unmatched to any gene: 6. Germline CDR1 and CDR2: KGHDR and SFDVKD. The CDR3 DNA reads TGTGCCACCAGTGATCCAGGACAGGGAGGAGATACGCAGTATTTT. It specifies CATSDPGQGGDTQYF.

This clonotype showed up many times. V gene TRBV29-1 combines with J gene TRBJ2-1; 15 bases are a match to TRBD2. The CDR3 totals 17 residues. Germline CDR1 is SQVTM and CDR2 is ANQGSEA. Trimming cost V 5 bases and J 0 bases; bases outside gene matches: 5. The CDR3 loop is CSVLGTSGRYSYNEQFF. CDR3 coding DNA: TGCAGCGTTCTTGGGACTAGCGGGAGGTACTCCTACAATGAGCAGTTCTTC.

This clonotype occurred many times. The CDR3: CASSLWGQGTNTEAFF. CDR3 nucleotides: TGTGCCAGCAGCTTGTGGGGTCAGGGCACGAACACTGAAGCTTTCTTT. The chain employs TRBV5-5 and TRBJ1-1, with D perhaps matching TRBD1 (5 bases). The CDR3 totals 16 residues. Germline V gives CDR1 SGHKS, CDR2 YYEKEE (reference sequence). The V end was cut by 1 base, the J end by 1 base, with 14 bases between.

Only a few counts were recorded for this clonotype. The rearrangement joins TRBV28 to TRBJ2-2; D is unclear. The germline CDR1 and CDR2 sequences are MDHEN and SYDVKM. CDR3 length: 13 amino acids. Trimming removed 7 bases at V and 0 bases at J, with 6 bases between. The CDR3 loop is CASTFPNTGELFF. The CDR3 DNA reads as TGTGCCAGCACTTTTCCGAACACCGGGGAGCTGTTTTTT.

This clonotype has at least ten counts. This chain connects TRBV28 to TRBJ2-1, with a tentative D call TRBD2 (5 bases). This CDR3 has 13 residues. Germline V lookup: CDR1 MDHEN, CDR2 SYDVKM. The V end was cut by 10 bases, the J end by 0 bases, with 10 bases between. The CDR3 protein is CATFRGSYNEQFF. The CDR3 coding sequence is TGTGCCACTTTTCGGGGCTCCTACAATGAGCAGTTCTTC.

The sample holds many counts of this clonotype. The chain couples TRBV30 to TRBJ2-1; D possibly corresponds to TRBD2 (6 bases). Germline V lookup: CDR1 GTSNPN, CDR2 SVGIG (reference sequence). V was clipped by 5 bases and J by 0 bases, with 17 bases between them. The length of the CDR3 is 16 residues. In DNA form, the CDR3 reads TGTGCCTGGGGAGGCGGGATCAGACGCTCCTACAATGAGCAGTTCTTC. Protein sequence: CAWGGGIRRSYNEQFF.

This clonotype was detected ten times or more. This chain uses TRBV2 with TRBJ2-7; 8 bases line up with TRBD2. V trimming: 2 bases; J trimming: 2 bases; junction bases outside the gene matches: 2. The CDR3 loop spans 14 amino acids. Germline lookup yields CDR1 SNHLY and CDR2 FYNNEI. The CDR3 reads CASSENGRAYEQYF. The CDR3 DNA reads as TGTGCCAGCAGTGAAAACGGGAGGGCCTACGAGCAGTACTTC. Filled out from reference TRBV2 and TRBJ2-7, the complete variable domain reads EPEVTQTPSHQVTQMGQEVILRCVPISNHLYFYWYRQILGQKVEFLVSFYNNEISEKSEIFDDQFSVERPDGSNFTLKIRSTKLEDSAMYFCASSENGRAYEQYFGPGTRLTVT.

This clonotype has ten or more counts. This chain connects TRBV6-5 to TRBJ2-7; TRBD2 aligns across 7 bases. The CDR3 covers 16 residues. Trimming at V came to 0 bases and at J to 2 bases, leaving 7 bases not matched to a gene. Germline CDR1 reads MNHEY; CDR2 reads SVGAGI. The CDR3 loop is CASSYSAVGRTYEQYF. The CDR3 DNA reads as TGTGCCAGCAGTTACTCGGCGGTCGGGAGGACCTACGAGCAGTACTTC.

This clonotype was detected many times. The genes are TRBV7-3 and TRBJ2-4, with 7 bases identical to TRBD1. The CDR3 covers 16 residues. The germline CDR1 and CDR2 sequences are SGHTA and FQGTGA. Germline trimming cut 5 bases from V and 0 bases from J; bases unmatched to any gene: 7. CDR3: CASSQGGGLAKNIQYF. CDR3 bases: TGTGCCAGCAGCCAAGGGGGCGGGCTAGCCAAAAACATTCAGTACTTC.

This clonotype was observed many times. The chain recombines TRBV2 with TRBJ2-5, with TRBD2 matching 9 bases. The CDR3 contains 15 residues. CDR1 is SNHLY, CDR2 FYNNEI, per germline. With V trimmed by 2 bases and J by 5 bases, 6 bases remained unmatched. The CDR3 reads CASSEWREGRETQYF. In nucleotides, the CDR3 is TGTGCCAGCAGTGAATGGCGGGAGGGCCGTGAGACCCAGTACTTC.

In this sample, this clonotype turned up many times. The chain recombines TRBV20-1 with TRBJ2-3; D possibly uses TRBD1 or TRBD2 (5 bases each). Germline assignment: CDR1 DFQATT and CDR2 SNEGSKA (reference sequence). V dropped 6 bases and J dropped 2 bases, with 15 bases sitting between them. This CDR3 contains 14 residues. CDR3 nucleotides: TGCAGTGCATTGAGGGACCTCTCCACAGATACGCAGTATTTT. This encodes CSALRDLSTDTQYF.

The J gene is TRBJ2-5, the V gene TRBV10-2, with D perhaps assigned TRBD1 or TRBD2 (5 bases each). V lost 3 bases, J lost 4 bases, and 15 bases lay in between. From germline, CDR1 is WSHSY and CDR2 SAAADI. The CDR3 loop spans 15 amino acids. CDR3 sequence reads: CASSEGRGEGETQYF. In nucleotides, the CDR3 is TGCGCCAGCAGTGAAGGCCGGGGCGAAGGAGAGACCCAGTACTTC.

The chain uses TRBV20-1 and TRBJ2-1; D is uncertain. From germline, CDR1 is DFQATT and CDR2 SNEGSKA (reference sequence). The CDR3 consists of 15 residues. Trimming left V 1 base short and J 4 bases short, with 14 bases between. CDR3 sequence (DNA): TGCAGTGCTAGAGTAGCAGTTGCCCCATACAATGAGCAGTTCTTC. Its translation: CSARVAVAPYNEQFF.

This clonotype has ten or more counts. CDR3 nucleotides: TGTGCCACCAGTGATCTACAGGGGCAGGGAGGCTACACCTTC. Translated: CATSDLQGQGGYTF. The chain has TRBV24-1 and TRBJ1-2; TRBD1 agrees at 7 bases. CDR3 length equals 14 residues. J was trimmed by 8 bases and V by 3 bases; bases with no gene match: 8. CDR1 and CDR2 from the germline V gene are KGHDR and SFDVKD.

This clonotype was seen at least ten times. V gene TRBV6-1 combines with J gene TRBJ1-2, with D tentatively TRBD1 (5 bases). Germline loops: CDR1 MNHNS, CDR2 SASEGT. V was shortened by 7 bases and J by 8 bases, with 14 bases between the two germline ends. The CDR3 contains 12 residues. CDR3 in amino acids: CASNQGEGGYTF. The CDR3 DNA sequence: TGTGCCAGCAACCAGGGAGAGGGGGGCTACACCTTC.

This clonotype showed up many times. V usage is TRBV24-1 and J usage is TRBJ2-1; TRBD2 agrees at 8 bases. The CDR3 runs to 15 residues. In germline, CDR1 is KGHDR, CDR2 SFDVKD. The junction had 2 bases not matched to a gene; V was cut back by 0 bases and J by 5 bases. As DNA, the CDR3 is TGTGCCACCAGTGATTTGACTAGCGGAGACAATGAGCAGTTCTTC. It translates to CATSDLTSGDNEQFF.

This clonotype was detected ten times or more. V and J are TRBV7-9 and TRBJ1-1, with D possibly TRBD1 on 5 matching bases. The CDR3 totals 17 residues. Trimming pared 4 bases from V and 0 bases from J, leaving 18 bases between. Germline-derived CDR1 and CDR2 are SEHNR and FQNEAQ (reference sequence). CDR3 protein: CASSSLAGTGMNTEAFF. CDR3 nucleotide sequence: TGTGCCAGCAGCTCATTGGCAGGGACGGGGATGAACACTGAAGCTTTCTTT.

This clonotype was seen ten or more times. The rearrangement links TRBV28 to TRBJ1-3; 8 bases map to TRBD1. CDR1 is MDHEN, CDR2 SYDVKM, per germline. This CDR3 contains 14 residues. The junction had 6 bases not matched to a gene; V was cut back by 5 bases and J by 6 bases. The CDR3: CASSPGGLENTIYF. For the CDR3, the DNA is TGTGCCAGCAGTCCAGGGGGCCTGGAAAACACCATATATTTT.

This clonotype has only a few counts. This may be a read error, as it is one base from a much larger clone. The chain employs TRBV7-6 and TRBJ1-6, with D perhaps matching TRBD1 (5 bases). This CDR3 spans 13 amino acids. Trimming shortened V by 2 bases and J by 7 bases, and 6 bases separated the two germline ends. Germline-derived CDR1 and CDR2 are SGHVS and FNYEAQ. The CDR3 sequence: CASSLRGNSPLHF. The CDR3 DNA reads as TGTGCCAGCAGCTTACGGGGGAATTCACCCCTCCACTTT.

In its sample, this clonotype was seen many times. V usage is TRBV7-2 and J usage is TRBJ2-3; the D gene is possibly TRBD1 (5 bases). Deletions cut 3 bases from V and 4 bases from J, with 14 bases between. CDR1 SGHTA and CDR2 FQGNSA come from the germline V gene. The CDR3 loop spans 15 amino acids. The CDR3 here is CASSLNRPTADTQYF. Written as DNA, the CDR3 is TGTGCCAGCAGCTTGAACAGGCCGACGGCAGATACGCAGTATTTT.

The table lists this clonotype with a few counts. The CDR3 DNA is TGTGCCAGCAGCCTTATGGACCCGGGACTTCATGAGCAGTTCTTC. Its protein product is CASSLMDPGLHEQFF. The J gene is TRBJ2-1, the V gene TRBV7-9; possible D gene TRBD2, 6 bases. The CDR3 is made up of 15 amino acids. Per the germline V gene, CDR1 is SEHNR and CDR2 is FQNEAQ (reference sequence). Deletions cut 5 bases from V and 8 bases from J, with 19 bases between.

This clonotype was observed a few times. The chain is built from TRBV7-2 and TRBJ2-5, with a weak D call TRBD2 (5 bases). V shed 4 bases and J shed 5 bases, with 14 bases lying between them. CDR3 length: 14 amino acids. Germline CDR1 is SGHTA and CDR2 is FQGNSA. CDR3 DNA sequence: TGTGCCAGCAGCTCCGGACCCGGCGGGGAGACCCAGTACTTC. Translation: CASSSGPGGETQYF.

This clonotype was counted ten times or more. The V call is TRBV15, the J call TRBJ2-2; D is undetermined. V was pared by 5 bases and J by 4 bases, with 14 bases between. There are 15 residues in the CDR3. Germline V CDR1 and CDR2: LNHNV, YYDKDF (reference sequence). The CDR3 bases are TGTGCCACCAGCTTTCCCTTAAAACGCACCGGGGAGCTGTTTTTT. This gives the protein CATSFPLKRTGELFF.